One and the same sample provided the 23 T cell receptor beta chains below, sequenced in a study of shared clonotypes between healthy human individuals. TCRdb's table, derived via immunoSEQ multiplex PCR, lists solely in-frame clones and lacks some. Of 2.3 million or so clones in the sample, 85% to 95% were seen once. The sequencing sample was made of naive CD4+ T cells from PBMCs. Subset here: CD45RA+ positively selected. The source is a man aged 18 to 30 in good health. Some clones in this sample may be carry-over from other donors' samples.

The CDR3 region is CASSISRRPNYNEQFF. The DNA for the CDR3 is TGTGCCAGTAGTATATCGCGGAGACCTAACTACAATGAGCAGTTCTTC. The chain recombines TRBV19 with TRBJ2-1; D gene ambiguous. Germline CDR1 LNHDA, CDR2 SQIVND (reference sequence). The CDR3 spans 16 residues. V lost 2 bases, J lost 3 bases, and 14 bases lay in between.

Only one count was recorded for this clone. This rearrangement joins TRBV4-3 to TRBJ1-2; 10 positions match TRBD1. Trimming cost V 4 bases and J 4 bases; bases outside gene matches: 21. The CDR3 covers 20 residues. Germline V CDR1 and CDR2: LGHNA, YSLEER. The CDR3 nucleotides are TGCGCCAGCAGCCGACCAATAAGAAGCGGTAGGAGGACAGGGGGCTATGGCTACACCTTC. Protein sequence: CASSRPIRSGRRTGGYGYTF.

This chain uses TRBV7-9 with TRBJ1-4; D is unresolved. The V end was cut by 1 base, the J end by 8 bases, with 14 bases between. CDR1 and CDR2 (germline): SEHNR, FQNEAQ (reference sequence). CDR3 length: 15 amino acids. The DNA for the CDR3 is TGTGCCAGCAGCTTAGAGGGTGGGCAATACGAAAAACTGTTTTTT. Translation: CASSLEGGQYEKLFF.

The J gene is TRBJ1-1, the V gene TRBV11-2; D is uncertain. The CDR3 consists of 15 residues. Germline CDR1 is SGHAT and CDR2 is FQNNGV. Trimming shortened V by 1 base and J by 3 bases, and 12 bases separated the two germline ends. CDR3 loop: CASSLGVGSYTEAFF. Here the CDR3 DNA reads TGTGCCAGCAGCTTAGGAGTAGGCAGCTACACTGAAGCTTTCTTT. Using reference TRBV11-2 and TRBJ1-1 for the parts outside the CDR3, the full variable domain is EAGVAQSPRYKIIEKRQSVAFWCNPISGHATLYWYQQILGQGPKLLIQFQNNGVVDDSQLPKDRFSAERLKGVDSTLKIQPAKLEDSAVYLCASSLGVGSYTEAFFGQGTRLTVV.

The chain uses TRBV27 and TRBJ2-7, with D unclear. The CDR3 has 15 amino acids. Germline V CDR1 and CDR2: MNHEY, SMNVEV (reference sequence). Trimming left V 4 bases short and J 2 bases short, with 15 bases between. CDR3 nucleotides: TGTGCCAGCAGTTATTACAGCTCACTTACCTACGAGCAGTACTTC. Its translation: CASSYYSSLTYEQYF.

The chain links TRBV9 to TRBJ1-5; no reliable D call. Looked up from germline, CDR1 is SGDLS and CDR2 is YYNGEE. V was cut by 3 bases and J by 7 bases, with 17 bases left in between. CDR3 length equals 15 residues. The chain's CDR3 is CASSEDLRPGQPQHF. The DNA for the CDR3 is TGTGCCAGCAGCGAGGACCTCCGCCCTGGGCAGCCCCAGCATTTT.

In regard to this clone: This sample also contains other DNA sequences that code for the same CDR3. V and J are TRBV18 and TRBJ2-7; no firm D call. From germline, CDR1 is KGHSH and CDR2 LQKENI. V dropped 3 bases and J dropped 0 bases, with 6 bases sitting between them. This CDR3 is 13 amino acids long. The CDR3 nucleotides read TGTGCCAGCTCACCGTCGAGCTCCTACGAGCAGTACTTC. It is translated as CASSPSSSYEQYF.

The chain recombines TRBV5-4 with TRBJ2-3, with TRBD2 identical over 12 bases. Trimming at V came to 2 bases and at J to 0 bases, leaving 7 bases not matched to a gene. There are 18 residues in the CDR3. Looked up from germline, CDR1 is SGHNT and CDR2 is YYREEE (reference sequence). The CDR3 is CASSFRLAGVPSTDTQYF. The CDR3 DNA reads as TGTGCCAGCAGCTTCAGACTAGCGGGAGTCCCTAGCACAGATACGCAGTATTTT.

The chain has TRBV19 and TRBJ1-2; perhaps TRBD1 as D (6 bases). The ends were cut back, 3 bases at V and 0 bases at J, with 11 bases in the middle. The germline CDR1 and CDR2 sequences are LNHDA and SQIVND (reference sequence). This CDR3 has 15 amino acids. The CDR3 DNA reads as TGTGCCAGTAGTATTGGCGGGGGCTCTAACTATGGCTACACCTTC. Its translation: CASSIGGGSNYGYTF.

V is TRBV15 and J is TRBJ2-7, with TRBD1 matching 7 bases. After removal of 8 bases from V and 3 bases from J, the junction contained 10 bases not matched to a gene. CDR1 LNHNV and CDR2 YYDKDF come from the germline V gene (reference sequence). This CDR3 is built from 14 residues. The DNA of the CDR3 is TGTGCCACCGGGGCAGGGGGTTCCTACTACGAGCAGTACTTC. It codes for CATGAGGSYYEQYF.

This chain connects TRBV2 to TRBJ2-1; 10 bases match TRBD2. Germline V CDR1 and CDR2: SNHLY, FYNNEI. The CDR3 spans 17 residues. The V and J ends lost 4 bases and 8 bases, in that order; junction bases with no gene match: 14. The CDR3 reads CASSVGRGLAGVHEQFF. CDR3 bases: TGTGCCAGCAGTGTTGGAAGGGGGCTAGCGGGAGTCCATGAGCAGTTCTTC.

The rearrangement uses TRBV6-1 and TRBJ2-1; D is ambiguous. This CDR3 has 10 amino acids. The V end lost 2 bases, the J end lost 12 bases, and 5 bases lay between the germline ends. Germline V gene data show CDR1 as MNHNS and CDR2 as SASEGT. DNA for the CDR3: TGTGCCAGCAGTGAACCGTGGCAGTTCTTC. The encoded protein is CASSEPWQFF.

This sequence joins TRBV29-1 and TRBJ1-1; D not resolved. The CDR3 covers 11 residues. Trimming stripped 4 bases from V and 8 bases from J, with 11 bases between. The germline V gene encodes CDR1 SQVTM and CDR2 ANQGSEA. CDR3 in DNA: TGCAGCGTTGCTGGCGGCGAGGAAGCTTTCTTT. This sequence encodes CSVAGGEEAFF. Drawing the rest from reference TRBV29-1 and TRBJ1-1, the complete variable domain is SAVISQKPSRDICQRGTSLTIQCQVDSQVTMMFWYRQQPGQSLTLIATANQGSEATYESGFVIDKFPISRPNLTFSTLTVSNMSPEDSSIYLCSVAGGEEAFFGQGTRLTVV.

This chain uses TRBV9 with TRBJ2-7; TRBD1 or TRBD2 may be the D gene (5 bases each). The germline gives CDR1 SGDLS, CDR2 YYNGEE. With 4 bases removed from V and 5 bases from J, the gap between germline ends came to 19 bases. The CDR3 spans 15 residues. The CDR3 DNA reads TGTGCCAGCAGCCCTAGAATGGGGGAGTTCGACGAGCAGTACTTC. Protein product: CASSPRMGEFDEQYF.

The genes are TRBV5-1 and TRBJ2-2; 10 bases match TRBD1. The germline CDR1 and CDR2 sequences are SGHRS and YFSETQ. The CDR3 covers 16 residues. The ends lost 2 bases at V and 3 bases at J; junction bases unmatched: 4. The CDR3: CASSLDRGRDTGELFF. CDR3 in DNA: TGCGCCAGCAGCTTAGACAGGGGGCGAGACACCGGGGAGCTGTTTTTT.

This chain joins TRBV11-2 and TRBJ2-5; tentatively, D is TRBD2 (6 bases). The CDR3 length is 15 residues. V lost 1 base to trimming and J lost 4 bases, with 13 bases between them. Germline CDR1 is SGHAT and CDR2 is FQNNGV. CDR3 region: CASSLAGGLGETQYF. Written as DNA, the CDR3 is TGTGCCAGCAGCTTAGCAGGAGGGTTGGGAGAGACCCAGTACTTC.

V and J are TRBV18 and TRBJ2-7; D gene ambiguous. Deletions cut 3 bases from V and 6 bases from J, with 18 bases between. The germline V gene encodes CDR1 KGHSH and CDR2 LQKENI. The CDR3 covers 15 residues. Written as DNA, the CDR3 is TGTGCCAGCTCACCTCAACCGGGCCGGTTTAGCGAGCAGTACTTC. Translation gives CASSPQPGRFSEQYF.

The chain uses TRBV28 and TRBJ2-7, with 14 bases aligning to TRBD2. The ends lost 6 bases at V and 3 bases at J; junction bases unmatched: 10. CDR1 and CDR2 (germline): MDHEN, SYDVKM. The CDR3 extends over 17 amino acids. CDR3 coding DNA: TGTGCCAGCAGCTCGACTAGCGGGAGGGCCGAAGGCTACGAGCAGTACTTC. Translating it yields CASSSTSGRAEGYEQYF.

The genes are TRBV19 and TRBJ1-2; the D is unclear. Trimming took 8 bases from V and 6 from J, leaving 19 bases between them. Germline V gives CDR1 LNHDA, CDR2 SQIVND (reference sequence). CDR3 length equals 14 residues. The CDR3 sequence: CASLPRLGNNGYTF. Written as DNA, the CDR3 is TGTGCCAGTCTCCCGAGGTTGGGAAACAATGGCTACACCTTC.

The chain employs TRBV27 and TRBJ2-7; D possibly uses TRBD1 or TRBD2 (5 bases each). Germline values: CDR1 MNHEY, CDR2 SMNVEV (reference sequence). This CDR3 comprises 16 residues. V gave up 6 bases and J gave up 3 bases, with 21 bases separating them. CDR3 nucleotides: TGTGCCAGCAGGAGGGAAGTGGGAGTGGGGGTCTACGAGCAGTACTTC. Translated, it gives CASRREVGVGVYEQYF.

Concerning this clone: The sample has other DNA sequences that encode this CDR3 too. V and J are TRBV5-1 and TRBJ2-5; D may be TRBD1 (7 bases). Per germline, CDR1 SGHRS and CDR2 YFSETQ. Between the trimmed V and J ends, which lost 4 bases and 3 bases, there was a span of 13 bases. This CDR3 is 14 amino acids long. The CDR3 region has the DNA TGCGCCAGCAGCGGAGGGACAGTGAAAGAGACCCAGTACTTC. Translated: CASSGGTVKETQYF.

The V gene is TRBV21-1, the J gene TRBJ2-7; the table's D call of TRBD1 was not tested on the DNA. TRBV21-1 is shown as a pseudogene. CDR3 length: 17 residues. As DNA, the CDR3 is TGTGCCAGCAGCAAAGACAGCTTGACAGGGAACTCCTACGAGCAGTACTTC. Translating gives CASSKDSLTGNSYEQYF.

The chain is built from TRBV6-1 and TRBJ1-5, with D unclear. The germline V and J ends were trimmed by 8 bases and 0 bases, with 8 bases remaining between them. CDR3 length: 13 amino acids. Germline-derived CDR1 and CDR2 are MNHNS and SASEGT. CDR3 DNA sequence: TGTGCCAGCCATAGGTTTAGCAATCAGCCCCAGCATTTT. It yields the protein CASHRFSNQPQHF.